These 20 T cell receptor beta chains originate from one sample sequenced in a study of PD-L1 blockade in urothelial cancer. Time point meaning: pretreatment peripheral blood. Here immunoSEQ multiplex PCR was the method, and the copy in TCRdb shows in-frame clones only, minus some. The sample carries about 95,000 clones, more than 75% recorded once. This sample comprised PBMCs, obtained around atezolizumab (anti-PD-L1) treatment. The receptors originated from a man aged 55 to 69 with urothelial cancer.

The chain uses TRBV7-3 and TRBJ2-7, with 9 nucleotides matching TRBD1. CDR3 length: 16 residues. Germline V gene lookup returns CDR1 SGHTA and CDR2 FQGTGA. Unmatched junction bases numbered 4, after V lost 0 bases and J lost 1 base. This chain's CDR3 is CASSLTGTGRSYEQYF. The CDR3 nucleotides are TGTGCCAGCAGCTTAACCGGGACAGGGAGGTCCTACGAGCAGTACTTC.

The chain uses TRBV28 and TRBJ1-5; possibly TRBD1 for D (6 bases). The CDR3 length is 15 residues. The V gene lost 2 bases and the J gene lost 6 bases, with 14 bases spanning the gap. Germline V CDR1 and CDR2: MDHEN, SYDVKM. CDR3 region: CASSLDSGHGQPQHF. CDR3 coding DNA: TGTGCCAGCAGTTTAGACTCGGGACACGGTCAGCCCCAGCATTTT.

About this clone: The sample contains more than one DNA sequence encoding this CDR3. The DNA for the CDR3 is TGTGCCAGCAGCCCCGGGACAGGGTTATACGAGCAGTACTTC. Translation: CASSPGTGLYEQYF. The gene calls are TRBV4-2 and TRBJ2-7; the match to TRBD1 covers 9 bases. The germline V gene encodes CDR1 LGHNA and CDR2 YNFKEQ. Trimming at V came to 4 bases and at J to 4 bases, leaving 5 bases not matched to a gene. The CDR3 spans 14 residues.

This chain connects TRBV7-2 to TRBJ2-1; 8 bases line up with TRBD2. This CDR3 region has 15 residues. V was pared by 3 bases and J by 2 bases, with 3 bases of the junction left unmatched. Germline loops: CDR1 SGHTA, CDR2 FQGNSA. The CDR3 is CASSFQAGAYNEQFF. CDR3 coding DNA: TGTGCCAGCAGCTTCCAAGCGGGAGCCTACAATGAGCAGTTCTTC.

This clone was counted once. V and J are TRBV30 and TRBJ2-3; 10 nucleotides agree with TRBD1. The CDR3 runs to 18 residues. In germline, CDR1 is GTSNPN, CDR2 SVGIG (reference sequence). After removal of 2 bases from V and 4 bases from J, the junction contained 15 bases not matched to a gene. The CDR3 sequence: CAWSPPGQGLYRADTQYF. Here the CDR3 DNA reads TGTGCCTGGAGTCCTCCGGGACAGGGGCTTTATAGAGCAGATACGCAGTATTTT.

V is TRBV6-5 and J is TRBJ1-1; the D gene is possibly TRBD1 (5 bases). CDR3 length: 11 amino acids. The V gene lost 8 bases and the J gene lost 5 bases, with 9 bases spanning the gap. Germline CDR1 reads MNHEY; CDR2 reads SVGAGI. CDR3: CASYGGTEAFF. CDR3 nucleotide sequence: TGTGCCAGCTACGGGGGGACTGAAGCTTTCTTT.

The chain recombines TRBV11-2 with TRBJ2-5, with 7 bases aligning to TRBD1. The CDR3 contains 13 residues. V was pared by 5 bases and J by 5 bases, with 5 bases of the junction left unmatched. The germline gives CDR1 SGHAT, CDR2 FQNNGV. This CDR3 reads CASSVQGDETQYF. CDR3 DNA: TGTGCCAGCAGCGTCCAGGGGGATGAGACCCAGTACTTC.

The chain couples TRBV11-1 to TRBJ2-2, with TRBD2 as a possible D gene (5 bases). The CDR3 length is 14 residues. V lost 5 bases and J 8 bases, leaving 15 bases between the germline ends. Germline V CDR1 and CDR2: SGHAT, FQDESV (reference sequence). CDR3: CASSPAGVSGELFF. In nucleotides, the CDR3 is TGTGCCAGCAGCCCCGCCGGGGTTTCGGGGGAGCTGTTTTTT.

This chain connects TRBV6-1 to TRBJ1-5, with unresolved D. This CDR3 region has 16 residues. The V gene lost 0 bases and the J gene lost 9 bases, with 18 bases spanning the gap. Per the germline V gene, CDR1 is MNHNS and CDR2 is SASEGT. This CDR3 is CASSEASHPGMAPQHF. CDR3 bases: TGTGCCAGCAGTGAAGCATCGCACCCTGGTATGGCGCCCCAGCATTTT.

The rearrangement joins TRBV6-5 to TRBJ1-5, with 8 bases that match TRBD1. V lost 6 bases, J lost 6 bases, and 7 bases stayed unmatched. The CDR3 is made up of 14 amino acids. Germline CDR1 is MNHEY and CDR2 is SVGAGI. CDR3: CASRPDRGTQPQHF. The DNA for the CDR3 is TGTGCCAGCAGACCCGACAGGGGAACTCAGCCCCAGCATTTT.

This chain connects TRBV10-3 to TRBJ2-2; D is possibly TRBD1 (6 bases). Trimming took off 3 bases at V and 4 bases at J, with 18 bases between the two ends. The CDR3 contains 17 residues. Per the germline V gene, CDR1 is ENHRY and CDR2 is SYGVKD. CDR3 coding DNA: TGTGCCATCAGTGAATCAGAGGGGCAGGGGTCCACCGGGGAGCTGTTTTTT. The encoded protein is CAISESEGQGSTGELFF.

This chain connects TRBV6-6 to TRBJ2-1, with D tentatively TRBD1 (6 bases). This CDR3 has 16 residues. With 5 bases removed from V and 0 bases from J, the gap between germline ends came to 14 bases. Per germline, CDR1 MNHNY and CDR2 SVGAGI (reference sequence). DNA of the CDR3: TGTGCCAGCAGTCCTTCGTCGGGACACTCCTACAATGAGCAGTTCTTC. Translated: CASSPSSGHSYNEQFF.

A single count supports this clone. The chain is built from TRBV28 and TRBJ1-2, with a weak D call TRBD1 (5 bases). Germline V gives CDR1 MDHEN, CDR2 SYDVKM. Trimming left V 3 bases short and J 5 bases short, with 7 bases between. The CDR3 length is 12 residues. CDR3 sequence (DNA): TGTGCCAGCAGTTTTGGGGCATATGGCTACACCTTC. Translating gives CASSFGAYGYTF.

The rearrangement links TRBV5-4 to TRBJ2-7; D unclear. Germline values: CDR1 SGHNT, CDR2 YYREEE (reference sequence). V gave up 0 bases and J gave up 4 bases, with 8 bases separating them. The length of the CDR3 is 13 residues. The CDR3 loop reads CASSLGDPYEQYF. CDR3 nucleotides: TGTGCCAGCAGCTTGGGCGATCCTTACGAGCAGTACTTC.

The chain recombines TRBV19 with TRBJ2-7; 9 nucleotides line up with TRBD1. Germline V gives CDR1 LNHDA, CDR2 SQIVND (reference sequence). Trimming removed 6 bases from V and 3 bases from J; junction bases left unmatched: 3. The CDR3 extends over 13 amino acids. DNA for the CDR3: TGTGCCAGTAGAACGACAGGGGGCTACGAGCAGTACTTC. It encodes CASRTTGGYEQYF.

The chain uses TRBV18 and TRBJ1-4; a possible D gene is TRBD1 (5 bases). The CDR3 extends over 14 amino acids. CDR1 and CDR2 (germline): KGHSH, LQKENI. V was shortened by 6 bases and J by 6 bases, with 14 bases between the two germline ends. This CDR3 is CASSPTGEDEKLFF. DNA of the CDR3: TGTGCCAGCTCCCCAACGGGGGAGGATGAAAAACTGTTTTTT.

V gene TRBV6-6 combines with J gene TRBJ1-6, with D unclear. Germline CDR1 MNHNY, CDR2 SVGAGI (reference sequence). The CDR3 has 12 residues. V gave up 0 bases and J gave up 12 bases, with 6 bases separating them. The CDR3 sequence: CASSYSEGPLHF. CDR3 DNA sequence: TGTGCCAGCAGTTACTCAGAGGGACCCCTCCACTTT.

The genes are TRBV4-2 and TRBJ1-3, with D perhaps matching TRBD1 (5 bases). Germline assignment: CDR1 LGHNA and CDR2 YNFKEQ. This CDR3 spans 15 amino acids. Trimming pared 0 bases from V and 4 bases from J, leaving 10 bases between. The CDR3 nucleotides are TGTGCCAGCAGCCAAGATCCCACAGGAGGAAACACCATATATTTT. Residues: CASSQDPTGGNTIYF.

The CDR3 DNA follows: TGTGCCAGCAGTTACACCTTAGGGGAACAGCCCCAGCATTTT. This gives the protein CASSYTLGEQPQHF. The rearrangement links TRBV6-6 to TRBJ1-5, with D possibly matching TRBD1 (5 bases). The germline V gene encodes CDR1 MNHNY and CDR2 SVGAGI (reference sequence). CDR3 length: 14 amino acids. V lost 2 bases and J lost 7, with 12 bases in between.

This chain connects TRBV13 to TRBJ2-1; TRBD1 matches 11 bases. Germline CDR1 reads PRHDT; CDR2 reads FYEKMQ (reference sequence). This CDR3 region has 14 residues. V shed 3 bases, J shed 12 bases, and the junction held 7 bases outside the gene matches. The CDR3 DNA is TGTGCCAGCAGCTTCCGGACAGGGGGCGCCGGGCAGTTCTTC. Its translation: CASSFRTGGAGQFF.